This T cell receptor (beta chain) was obtained from a study of CD8 T cells in Susac syndrome. Random hexamers were used to reverse transcribe an amount of about 0.45 to 1 ug RNA. TCRdb used MiXCR to reprocess the immunoSEQ multiplex PCR reads, holding one entry per CDR3 protein. The table includes 180,000 or so distinct CDR3 sequences, over 85% detected once. This CDR3 comprises 15 residues. Trimming took 5 bases from V and 1 from J; bases not matched to a gene: 6. Sequencing was performed on CD4+ T cells from PBMCs. This chain uses TRBV12-3 or TRBV12-4 with TRBJ2-5; 8 positions agree with TRBD2. The clonotype originates from a human donor in good health. The CDR3 nucleotides read TGTGCCAGCAGTCCCTTACTAGCGGCCCAAGAGACCCAGTACTTC. This translates into CASSPLLAAQETQYF.